This T cell receptor beta chain derives from a study of T-cell reconstitution after alpha-beta-depleted transplantation in children. Broader study findings: T-cell counts and diversity were attributed mostly to newly produced T cells one year after transplant. Reportedly, roughly two months post-transplant, alpha-beta T cells arose from several hundred expanded graft clones. Recipient T cells and thymic progenitors that survived were the source of the high TCRbeta diversity seen at day 60 in some patients.

The germline CDR1 and CDR2 sequences are MNHEY and SMNVEV (reference sequence). The trim removed 3 bases at V and 5 bases at J, leaving 5 bases unmatched. This CDR3 region has 14 residues. This clonotype was counted ten times or more. Its cognate antigen is unknown. Unique molecular identifiers were incorporated into the prepared TCRbeta library. TCRdb redid the calling of the PCR reads with MiXCR, one entry per CDR3 protein. This sample yields 600,000 or so distinct CDR3 sequences, of which under 30% are seen a single time; roughly 14% belongs to the top ten. The TCR was taken from a boy in the first two years of life who had a stem cell transplant for acute myeloid leukemia, so the T cells may come from the graft donor. Sequencing used PBMCs, mostly from graft donor cells, obtained 360 days after TCRalphabeta/CD19-depleted stem cell transplant. This chain links TRBV27 with TRBJ1-1, with 8 bases aligning to TRBD1. The CDR3 protein is CASSLLNRGTEAFF. The DNA for the CDR3 is TGTGCCAGCAGTTTGTTGAACAGGGGGACTGAAGCTTTCTTT.